This T cell receptor beta chain was found in a study of blood T cells in healthy people across ages. A J-beta primer mix and a sample-barcoded 5' primer were used in a second PCR of about 7 to 12 cycles. TCRdb reprocessed the 5' RACE reads with MiXCR, giving one entry per CDR3 protein. The data show about 2 million distinct CDR3 sequences, with about 49% seen just once and less than 2.5% held by the top ten. This CDR3 region has 17 residues. The germline V gene has CDR1 MNHEY and CDR2 SMNVEV (reference sequence). The V end was cut by 3 bases, the J end by 5 bases, with 20 bases between. The clonotype was recovered from a middle-aged woman in good health. The source material was blood. The chain is built from TRBV27 and TRBJ2-1; D is possibly TRBD1 (6 bases). This CDR3 is CASSFGQGMGLHNEQFF. The CDR3 DNA reads as TGTGCCAGCAGTTTCGGTCAGGGGATGGGGCTCCACAATGAGCAGTTCTTC.